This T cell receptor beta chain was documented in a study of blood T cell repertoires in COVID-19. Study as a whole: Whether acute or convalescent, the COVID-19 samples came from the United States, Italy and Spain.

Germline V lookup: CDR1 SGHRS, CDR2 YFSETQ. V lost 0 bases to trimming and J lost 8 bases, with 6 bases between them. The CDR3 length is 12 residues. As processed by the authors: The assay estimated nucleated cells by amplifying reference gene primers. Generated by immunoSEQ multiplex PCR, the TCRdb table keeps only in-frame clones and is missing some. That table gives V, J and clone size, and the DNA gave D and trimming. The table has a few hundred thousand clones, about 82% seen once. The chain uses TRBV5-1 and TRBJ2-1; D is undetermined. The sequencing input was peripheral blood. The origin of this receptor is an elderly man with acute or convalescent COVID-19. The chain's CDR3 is CASSLAEDEQFF. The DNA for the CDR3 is TGCGCCAGCAGCTTGGCTGAGGATGAGCAGTTCTTC.